The 29 T cell receptor beta chains below all came from one sample that was sequenced in a study of T cell repertoires in cytomegalovirus infection (dated by TCRdb to about 2019). The intended sense of this specimen's treatment or condition label: in vitro stimulation with specific CMV peptide epitopes to enrich CMV-specific T cells. The antigens of these receptors remain unknown. The data were produced on an Illumina HiSeq 1500. The public reads were reanalyzed by TCRdb: fastp trimming at Q25, MiXCR alignment, in-frame beta chains only. All rows with the same CDR3 protein become a single entry with the most common DNA and genes. The sample includes around 81,000 distinct CDR3 sequences, with 35% to 50% observed a single time. The ten largest account for 90% to 95% of the sample. The source was CD8+ T cells from cultured PBMCs, collected from culture after CMV antigen stimulation. These receptors originate from a human donor in good health (CMV status not recorded). Some clones in this sample may be carry-over from other donors' samples.

This clonotype appeared a few times. The chain links TRBV7-6 to TRBJ2-1; 10 bases are a match to TRBD2. The germline V gene encodes CDR1 SGHVS and CDR2 FNYEAQ. The CDR3 sequence is 15 residues long. V lost 4 bases to trimming and J lost 9 bases; unmatched junction nucleotides: 9. The CDR3 is CASSSGGTSVSEQFF. In DNA, the CDR3 is TGTGCCAGCAGCTCCGGAGGGACTAGCGTTAGTGAGCAGTTCTTC. Looking up the rest from reference TRBV7-6 and TRBJ2-1 gives the full variable domain: GAGVSQSPRYKVTKRGQDVALRCDPISGHVSLYWYRQALGQGPEFLTYFNYEAQQDKSGLPNDRFSAERPEGSISTLTIQRTEQRDSAMYRCASSSGGTSVSEQFFGPGTRLTVL.

The chain has TRBV12-5 and TRBJ2-5; 7 bases map to TRBD1. CDR1 and CDR2 from the germline V gene are LGHNT and FRNRAP. The J segment lost 5 bases and the V segment lost 1 base, leaving 7 bases of the junction unmatched. The CDR3 spans 15 residues. CDR3 residues: CASGLAPTGMETQYF. Written as DNA, the CDR3 is TGTGCTAGTGGTTTGGCTCCGACAGGGATGGAGACCCAGTACTTC.

CDR3 nucleotide sequence: TGCAGCGTTGAAGACGGACAGGGGGAAGCCTACGAGCAGTACTTC. Translated: CSVEDGQGEAYEQYF. The chain joins TRBV29-1 to TRBJ2-7; 10 nucleotides agree with TRBD1. The J segment lost 2 bases and the V segment lost 0 bases, leaving 4 bases of the junction unmatched. In germline, CDR1 is SQVTM, CDR2 ANQGSEA. The CDR3 extends over 15 amino acids.

This clonotype was seen more than once but under ten times. The V and J genes are TRBV14 and TRBJ2-5; 7 positions agree with TRBD2. The length of the CDR3 is 14 residues. V was pared by 4 bases and J by 5 bases, with 7 bases of the junction left unmatched. Germline V lookup: CDR1 SGHDN, CDR2 FVKESK. The CDR3 DNA reads TGTGCCAGCAGCCTCAGGACTAGAGATGAGACCCAGTACTTC. Translation gives CASSLRTRDETQYF.

The V and J genes are TRBV9 and TRBJ1-2, with a possible D match to TRBD1 (6 bases). Germline V gene sequence: CDR1 SGDLS, CDR2 YYNGEE. This CDR3 has 14 residues. V lost 3 bases, J lost 4 bases, and 13 bases lay in between. The DNA of the CDR3 is TGTGCCAGCAGCGCACTACAGGGTGGCTATGGCTACACCTTC. Protein sequence: CASSALQGGYGYTF. Combining the CDR3 with reference TRBV9 and TRBJ1-2 gives the whole variable domain DSGVTQTPKHLITATGQRVTLRCSPRSGDLSVYWYQQSLDQGLQFLIQYYNGEERAKGNILERFSAQQFPDLHSELNLSSLELGDSALYFCASSALQGGYGYTFGSGTRLTVV.

This clonotype has just a few counts. The chain is built from TRBV12-3 or TRBV12-4 and TRBJ2-7; D is unclear. The V end was cut by 2 bases, the J end by 7 bases, with 9 bases between. This CDR3 contains 12 residues. This CDR3 reads CASSLSQIEQYF. DNA of the CDR3: TGTGCCAGCAGTTTAAGCCAGATAGAGCAGTACTTC.

This sequence joins TRBV13 and TRBJ1-6; D ambiguous. Germline V lookup: CDR1 PRHDT, CDR2 FYEKMQ (reference sequence). Between the trimmed V and J ends, which lost 1 base and 7 bases, there was a span of 14 bases. The CDR3 length is 16 residues. CDR3 nucleotides: TGTGCCAGCAGCTTAGCGCGGAGGCAGGTGAATTCACCCCTCCACTTT. Translating it yields CASSLARRQVNSPLHF.

The chain has TRBV7-2 and TRBJ2-3; D call uncertain. The CDR3 extends over 13 amino acids. CDR1 is SGHTA and CDR2 is FQGNSA in the germline V gene. Trimming pared 2 bases from V and 4 bases from J, leaving 7 bases between. The CDR3 spells CASSLRGADTQYF. CDR3 bases: TGTGCCAGCAGCTTACGAGGTGCAGATACGCAGTATTTT.

This sequence joins TRBV6-2 or TRBV6-3 and TRBJ1-1, with TRBD1 as a possible D gene (5 bases). The length of the CDR3 is 14 residues. Trimming pared 2 bases from V and 5 bases from J, leaving 12 bases between. Per germline, CDR1 MNHEY and CDR2 SVGEGT. The CDR3 DNA reads TGTGCCAGCAGTTACGGGACGGGGAGGACTGAAGCTTTCTTT. Amino acid sequence: CASSYGTGRTEAFF.

The table lists this clonotype with a few counts. The chain joins TRBV7-2 to TRBJ2-1, with no clear D. The CDR3 runs 15 residues. Germline CDR1 reads SGHTA; CDR2 reads FQGNSA. V lost 5 bases, J lost 5 bases, and 16 bases lay in between. The CDR3 loop reads CASSLRPRTDNEQFF. The CDR3 bases are TGTGCCAGCAGCCTTAGACCCCGGACGGACAATGAGCAGTTCTTC.

This clonotype has a handful of counts. The chain couples TRBV6-1 to TRBJ2-7; no clear D. V lost 6 bases and J lost 2, with 23 bases in between. The germline CDR1 and CDR2 sequences are MNHNS and SASEGT. The CDR3 is made up of 17 amino acids. In DNA form, the CDR3 reads TGTGCCAGCAGCGACGACTTTACCGATTGGGAAACCTACGAGCAGTACTTC. Residues: CASSDDFTDWETYEQYF.

This clonotype was counted a few times. The rearrangement uses TRBV7-6 and TRBJ2-3; 7 bases match TRBD1. Germline V gene lookup returns CDR1 SGHVS and CDR2 FNYEAQ. V trimming: 5 bases; J trimming: 5 bases; junction bases outside the gene matches: 7. This CDR3 spans 14 amino acids. The CDR3 is CASSGDRWEDTQYF. In nucleotides, the CDR3 is TGTGCCAGCAGCGGGGACAGATGGGAAGATACGCAGTATTTT.

V gene TRBV6-5 combines with J gene TRBJ1-6, with 9 nucleotides matching TRBD1. The germline CDR1 and CDR2 sequences are MNHEY and SVGAGI. V was pared by 5 bases and J by 7 bases, with 6 bases of the junction left unmatched. The CDR3 length is 15 residues. For the CDR3, the DNA is TGTGCCAGCAGTCGGACAGGGGAAAGAAATTCACCCCTCCACTTT. Protein: CASSRTGERNSPLHF.

The J gene is TRBJ2-7, the V gene TRBV13; D remains unclear. The ends were cut back, 3 bases at V and 2 bases at J, with 5 bases in the middle. The CDR3 runs 12 residues. Germline V CDR1 and CDR2: PRHDT, FYEKMQ (reference sequence). CDR3 bases: TGTGCCAGCAGCTTTCTCCCCTACGAGCAGTACTTC. Protein: CASSFLPYEQYF.

V is TRBV6-8 and J is TRBJ1-1; D remains ambiguous. Trimming removed 0 bases at V and 5 bases at J, with 13 bases between. The germline V gene encodes CDR1 MNHGY and CDR2 SAAAGT. This CDR3 spans 15 amino acids. The CDR3 DNA is TGTGCCAGCAGTTACTCGGTGGGAGTTGGGACTGAAGCTTTCTTT. Amino acids: CASSYSVGVGTEAFF.

This clonotype was recorded many times. The rearrangement links TRBV12-3 or TRBV12-4 to TRBJ2-7; D is possibly TRBD2 (5 bases). This CDR3 is built from 13 residues. The germline V and J ends were trimmed by 6 bases and 7 bases, with 16 bases remaining between them. In DNA, the CDR3 is TGTGCCAGCAGCCCTCCCGCCGGGATTGAGCAGTACTTC. As protein: CASSPPAGIEQYF.

The rearrangement joins TRBV7-2 to TRBJ2-7, with 10 bases identical to TRBD2. The CDR3 loop spans 15 amino acids. V dropped 1 base and J dropped 3; count of bases not matched to a gene: 3. Germline-derived CDR1 and CDR2 are SGHTA and FQGNSA. The DNA for the CDR3 is TGTGCCAGCAGCTTAGATAGCGGGGGGTTCTACGAGCAGTACTTC. Residues: CASSLDSGGFYEQYF.

The genes are TRBV6-2 or TRBV6-3 and TRBJ2-7, with D perhaps being TRBD1 or TRBD2 (6 bases each). V was clipped by 5 bases and J by 2 bases, with 25 bases between them. The CDR3 covers 18 residues. Germline V gives CDR1 MNHEY, CDR2 SVGEGT. The CDR3 coding sequence is TGTGCCAGCAGTCAACGGGGGACAAACTTAGCGGAGGCCTACGAGCAGTACTTC. Protein product: CASSQRGTNLAEAYEQYF.

There are many counts of this clonotype. The chain is built from TRBV19 and TRBJ1-6, with D possibly TRBD1 on 6 matching bases. Per the germline V gene, CDR1 is LNHDA and CDR2 is SQIVND (reference sequence). V was shortened by 7 bases and J by 6 bases, with 16 bases between the two germline ends. The CDR3 is 15 amino acids. The CDR3 bases are TGTGCCAGTAACGTGGGGGGCTCGGTTAATTCACCCCTCCACTTT. Translating gives CASNVGGSVNSPLHF.

The chain couples TRBV6-2 or TRBV6-3 to TRBJ2-5; possible D gene TRBD2, 5 bases. The CDR3 totals 16 residues. V lost 2 bases to trimming and J lost 5 bases, with 18 bases between them. Germline-derived CDR1 and CDR2 are MNHEY and SVGEGT. The CDR3 sequence is CASSYPQHVGGETQYF. As DNA, the CDR3 is TGTGCCAGCAGTTACCCCCAGCACGTTGGAGGCGAGACCCAGTACTTC.

This clonotype has a handful of counts. The gene calls are TRBV4-3 and TRBJ2-2, with TRBD2 matching over 11 bases. After removal of 5 bases from V and 1 base from J, the junction contained 15 bases not matched to a gene. CDR1 LGHNA and CDR2 YSLEER come from the germline V gene. The CDR3 extends over 20 amino acids. The CDR3, as DNA: TGCGCCAGCAGCTCCCGGGCCTCCCTAGCGGGGGGATGGAACACCGGGGAGCTGTTTTTT. Translated: CASSSRASLAGGWNTGELFF.

The chain links TRBV5-6 to TRBJ2-5; TRBD2 matches 10 bases. The J segment lost 1 base and the V segment lost 0 bases, leaving 12 bases of the junction unmatched. CDR1 and CDR2 (germline): SGHDT, YYEEEE. The CDR3 extends over 19 amino acids. DNA of the CDR3: TGTGCCAGCAGCTTGGGTATTGCTAGCGGGGGCCTTGTCCAAGAGACCCAGTACTTC. It specifies CASSLGIASGGLVQETQYF.

This rearrangement joins TRBV27 to TRBJ1-2, with 7 positions matching TRBD1. This CDR3 contains 16 residues. Germline V gene lookup returns CDR1 MNHEY and CDR2 SMNVEV (reference sequence). J lost 0 bases, V lost 5 bases, and 9 bases had no gene match. The CDR3 DNA is TGTGCCAGCAGTCCGCGGACAGGTCGAACTAACTATGGCTACACCTTC. Amino acids: CASSPRTGRTNYGYTF.

The V gene is TRBV19, the J gene TRBJ2-5, with D perhaps TRBD2 (5 bases). Per germline, CDR1 LNHDA and CDR2 SQIVND (reference sequence). With 3 bases removed from V and 5 bases from J, the gap between germline ends came to 13 bases. The CDR3 length is 14 residues. DNA of the CDR3: TGTGCCAGTAGTATCTGGGGAGTAAGGGAGACCCAGTACTTC. Protein sequence: CASSIWGVRETQYF.

The sample holds one count of this clonotype. The chain couples TRBV27 to TRBJ1-5; tentative D call: TRBD1 (5 bases). The V gene lost 1 base and the J gene lost 2 bases, with 9 bases spanning the gap. The CDR3 has 15 residues. CDR1 is MNHEY and CDR2 is SMNVEV in the germline V gene (reference sequence). CDR3 nucleotides: TGTGCCAGCAGTTTATTCGGGGGGGGCAATCAGCCCCAGCATTTT. Translated: CASSLFGGGNQPQHF.

This clonotype was seen at least ten times. The rearrangement joins TRBV7-2 to TRBJ2-3; TRBD2 aligns across 8 bases. Trimming took 1 base from V and 6 from J; bases not matched to a gene: 9. CDR1 is SGHTA and CDR2 is FQGNSA in the germline V gene. CDR3 length: 16 amino acids. The CDR3 coding sequence is TGTGCCAGCAGCTTAGATCCGCGGGGGGCCTGGGATACGCAGTATTTT. Translating it yields CASSLDPRGAWDTQYF.

V is TRBV4-3 and J is TRBJ1-5; D uncertain. Germline V lookup: CDR1 LGHNA, CDR2 YSLEER. There are 13 residues in the CDR3. Trimming took 2 bases from V and 6 from J, leaving 8 bases between them. The CDR3 sequence is CASSQSVSQPQHF. DNA for the CDR3: TGCGCCAGCAGCCAATCGGTTAGTCAGCCCCAGCATTTT.

V usage is TRBV20-1 and J usage is TRBJ1-2, with D hard to call. The CDR3 loop spans 16 amino acids. Trimming cost V 0 bases and J 2 bases, with 16 bases left between them. Germline V gene data show CDR1 as DFQATT and CDR2 as SNEGSKA (reference sequence). CDR3 sequence: CSARDQSAGRNYGYTF. The CDR3, as DNA: TGCAGTGCTAGAGATCAAAGTGCGGGGAGGAACTATGGCTACACCTTC.

Only a few counts were recorded for this clonotype. The V gene is TRBV7-9, the J gene TRBJ2-1; 12 bases agree with TRBD2. Germline-derived CDR1 and CDR2 are SEHNR and FQNEAQ (reference sequence). V dropped 5 bases and J dropped 5; count of bases not matched to a gene: 10. The CDR3 totals 17 residues. The CDR3 nucleotides read TGTGCCAGCAGCCGAGACCGGACTAGCGGGGCTAACAATGAGCAGTTCTTC. This translates into CASSRDRTSGANNEQFF.